These 13 T cell receptor beta chains came from one sample sequenced in a study of T-cell reconstitution after alpha-beta-depleted transplantation in children. For TCRbeta, the library was prepared with unique molecular identifiers. TCRdb re-called the PCR reads with MiXCR, one entry per CDR3 protein. Of roughly 420,000 distinct CDR3 sequences listed, roughly 16% are singletons. The sequencing used PBMCs, mostly from graft donor cells, collected 360 days after TCRalphabeta/CD19-depleted stem cell transplant. These receptor sequences come from a boy under two years old who had a stem cell transplant for Wiskott-Aldrich syndrome, so the T cells may come from the graft donor.

This CDR3 is CASSGGGDNSPLHF. CDR3 nucleotides: TGTGCCAGCAGCGGGGGAGGGGATAATTCACCCCTCCACTTT. This chain links TRBV12-3 or TRBV12-4 with TRBJ1-6; TRBD1 is a possible D gene (5 bases). This CDR3 contains 14 residues. The V end lost 6 bases, the J end lost 5 bases, and 11 bases lay between the germline ends.

This clonotype was seen only a few times. The chain has TRBV19 and TRBJ2-1; D is possibly TRBD2 (6 bases). The CDR3 covers 15 residues. Trimming took 4 bases from V and 0 from J, leaving 10 bases between them. Germline V gene lookup returns CDR1 LNHDA and CDR2 SQIVND (reference sequence). The CDR3 is CASSTTRFSYNEQFF. The CDR3 nucleotides are TGTGCCAGTAGTACGACTAGGTTCTCCTACAATGAGCAGTTCTTC.

The rearrangement joins TRBV6-2 or TRBV6-3 to TRBJ2-7; 9 nucleotides match TRBD2. CDR3 size: 16 residues. The V segment lost 2 bases and the J segment 3 bases; nucleotides outside the gene matches: 8. Germline CDR1 and CDR2: MNHEY and SVGEGT. CDR3 loop: CASSYLGLASLYEQYF. The CDR3 region has the DNA TGTGCCAGCAGTTACCTCGGACTAGCGTCCCTCTACGAGCAGTACTTC.

The genes are TRBV6-1 and TRBJ1-5; D is perhaps TRBD1 (6 bases). Trimming left V 5 bases short and J 0 bases short, with 8 bases between. The length of the CDR3 is 14 residues. CDR1 is MNHNS and CDR2 is SASEGT in the germline V gene. The CDR3: CASSRQDSNQPQHF. CDR3 nucleotide sequence: TGTGCCAGCAGTCGACAGGATAGCAATCAGCCCCAGCATTTT.

Only a few counts were recorded for this clonotype. The chain couples TRBV7-8 to TRBJ2-1, with D possibly TRBD2 on 6 matching bases. Germline lookup yields CDR1 SGHVS and CDR2 FQNEAQ. This CDR3 comprises 16 residues. The ends were cut back, 3 bases at V and 7 bases at J, with 19 bases in the middle. The DNA of the CDR3 is TGTGCCAGCAGCTTTAAGCTCTCGGGAGTGGGGAATGAGCAGTTCTTC. This gives the protein CASSFKLSGVGNEQFF.

V usage is TRBV27 and J usage is TRBJ1-1; D not resolved. Germline V CDR1 and CDR2: MNHEY, SMNVEV (reference sequence). V was trimmed by 5 bases and J by 8 bases, leaving 12 bases between them. This CDR3 is built from 12 residues. The CDR3 coding sequence is TGTGCCAGCAGTCCACCGGGCCTCGAAGCTTTCTTT. Its protein is CASSPPGLEAFF.

In this sample, this clonotype turned up once. The chain couples TRBV10-3 to TRBJ2-3; D not resolved. Germline V gives CDR1 ENHRY, CDR2 SYGVKD. Trimming stripped 0 bases from V and 4 bases from J, with 5 bases between. This CDR3 comprises 13 residues. The CDR3 loop reads CAISESRSDTQYF. In nucleotides, the CDR3 is TGTGCCATCAGTGAGTCTAGGTCAGATACGCAGTATTTT.

The chain joins TRBV7-9 to TRBJ2-1; a weak D match, TRBD1 (5 bases). V dropped 5 bases and J dropped 11 bases, with 16 bases sitting between them. Germline CDR1 and CDR2: SEHNR and FQNEAQ (reference sequence). CDR3 length: 13 amino acids. CDR3 sequence reads: CASSPPRAAKQFF. The CDR3 region has the DNA TGTGCCAGCAGCCCCCCCAGGGCGGCGAAGCAGTTCTTC.

Ten or more counts support this clonotype. The chain recombines TRBV12-3 or TRBV12-4 with TRBJ2-5; unclear D gene. CDR3 length: 11 amino acids. V dropped 6 bases and J dropped 5 bases, with 7 bases sitting between them. The CDR3, as DNA: TGTGCCAGCAGAGTTGCCGAGACCCAGTACTTC. Its protein product is CASRVAETQYF.

The table lists this clonotype with many counts. The rearrangement joins TRBV7-9 to TRBJ2-1; a possible D gene is TRBD1 (5 bases). Germline V gene sequence: CDR1 SEHNR, CDR2 FQNEAQ (reference sequence). The V end was cut by 4 bases, the J end by 8 bases, with 6 bases between. The CDR3 extends over 11 amino acids. CDR3 nucleotide sequence: TGTGCCAGCAGCTCCAGGGATGAGCAGTTCTTC. Residues: CASSSRDEQFF.

This clonotype turned up a few times. CDR3 DNA sequence: TGTGCCACCAGTGATTTACGGGAGCTGTTTTTT. This sequence encodes CATSDLRELFF. This sequence joins TRBV24-1 and TRBJ2-2; D gene uncertain. The CDR3 length is 11 residues. CDR1 and CDR2 from the germline V gene are KGHDR and SFDVKD. V lost 1 base to trimming and J lost 9 bases, with 2 bases between them.

The chain employs TRBV20-1 and TRBJ2-7, with a possible D match to TRBD1 (6 bases). The CDR3 totals 12 residues. Germline CDR1 DFQATT, CDR2 SNEGSKA (reference sequence). Trimming stripped 6 bases from V and 3 bases from J, with 12 bases between. For the CDR3, the DNA is TGCAGTGCAAGAACAGGGTACTACGAGCAGTACTTC. The encoded protein is CSARTGYYEQYF.

This clonotype was seen at least ten times. The chain couples TRBV5-1 to TRBJ2-1, with 9 bases lining up with TRBD2. This CDR3 spans 14 amino acids. Germline CDR1 is SGHRS and CDR2 is YFSETQ. Trimming at V came to 4 bases and at J to 4 bases, leaving 3 bases not matched to a gene. Written as DNA, the CDR3 is TGCGCCAGCAGCCGGAGCGGGGGGTACAATGAGCAGTTCTTC. Its protein is CASSRSGGYNEQFF.